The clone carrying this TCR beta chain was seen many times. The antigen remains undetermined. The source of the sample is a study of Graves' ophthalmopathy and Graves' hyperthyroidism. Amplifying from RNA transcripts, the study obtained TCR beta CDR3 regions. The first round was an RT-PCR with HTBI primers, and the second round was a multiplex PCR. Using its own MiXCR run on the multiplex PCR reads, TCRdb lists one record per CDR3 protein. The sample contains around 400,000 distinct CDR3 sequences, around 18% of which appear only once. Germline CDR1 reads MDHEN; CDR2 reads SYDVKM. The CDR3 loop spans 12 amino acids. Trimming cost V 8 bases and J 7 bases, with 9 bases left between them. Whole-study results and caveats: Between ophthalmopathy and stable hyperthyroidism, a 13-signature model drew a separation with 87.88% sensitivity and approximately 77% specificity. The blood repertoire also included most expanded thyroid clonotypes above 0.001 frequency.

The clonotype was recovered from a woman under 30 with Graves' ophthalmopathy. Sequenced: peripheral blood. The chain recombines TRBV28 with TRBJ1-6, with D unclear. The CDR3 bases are TGTGCCAGCGTTGGGGAGAATTCACCCCTCCACTTT. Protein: CASVGENSPLHF.